The clone carrying this T cell receptor beta chain appeared once. The target antigen is unknown. The germline gene is not matched at one end of the junction; a read error may be the cause. The data belong to a study of T cells in Graves' hyperthyroidism and ophthalmopathy. Turning to the study itself: Specimen type is peripheral blood, collected at initial diagnosis prior to any treatment.

The germline V gene encodes CDR1 SQVTM and CDR2 ANQGSEA. The CDR3 extends over 13 amino acids. Absence of ophthalmopathy progression within 18 months defined stable Graves' hyperthyroidism. TCR beta CDR3 regions were amplified from RNA. Researchers ran a first-round RT-PCR on the TCR CDR3 using the HTBI primer set. TCRdb itself ran the multiplex PCR reads through MiXCR, one entry per CDR3 protein. Here the sample spans around 800,000 distinct CDR3 sequences, over 35% being singletons. The study, taken as a whole, reports: By a 13 V-J model, ophthalmopathy was set apart from stable hyperthyroidism. Model predictions of ophthalmopathy came a median roughly 6.7 months before onset.

The chain uses TRBV29-1 and TRBJ1-2; D might be TRBD1 (6 bases). This sequence was found in a man in his late teens or twenties with Graves' hyperthyroidism. Sequenced material: blood. This CDR3 is CNVRQESNCGYTF. DNA of the CDR3: TGCAACGTCCGACAGGAATCTAACTGTGGCTACACCTTC.